Included here is one TCR beta chain sequence, with context. V was pared by 4 bases and J by 4 bases, with 8 bases of the junction left unmatched. Germline CDR1 and CDR2: LNHDA and SQIVND (reference sequence). The CDR3 runs to 16 residues. One entry per CDR3 protein results from TCRdb running MiXCR on the PCR reads. Found here are around 480,000 distinct CDR3 sequences, 20% to 25% of them singletons; the top ten hold under 0.85%. This sample is drawn from a study of molecular identifiers for immune sequencing clone quantification. The clonotype comes from a human donor in good health. Some libraries in this study had Jurkat cell RNA spiked in. Source material: naive CD8+ T cells from blood, with Jurkat cell RNA spiked in. As for subset: FACS-sorted CD8+CD4-CCR7+CD45RA+ naive T cells. V gene TRBV19 combines with J gene TRBJ2-1; 9 nucleotides line up with TRBD1. The CDR3 protein is CASSRTGGAGYNEQFF. In DNA form, the CDR3 reads TGTGCCAGTAGTAGAACAGGGGGCGCAGGGTACAATGAGCAGTTCTTC.